The rows below give T cell receptor beta chains drawn from one sample of a study of shared clonotypes between healthy human individuals. Sequencing was performed with immunoSEQ multiplex PCR; in TCRdb, only in-frame clones are kept and a portion is missing. The table lists 950,000 to 1,300,000 clones, around four fifths of them singletons. Sequencing input: memory CD4+ T cells sorted from blood. These receptors were taken from a man younger than 35 in good health. The CDR3 runs from the conserved cysteine through the conserved F or W. Each record gives: V gene, D gene, clone size, J gene, CDR3 length, CDR3 DNA, CDR3 protein. A D gene is named only where the DNA matches it firmly. The size entry is marked missing in some rows and otherwise reads once, few, many or a size class.

TRBV28,NA,NA,TRBJ1-5,15,TGTGCCAGCAGTTTACCGGGGTTCAGCAATCAGCCCCAGCATTTT,CASSLPGFSNQPQHF
TRBV7-9,NA,NA,TRBJ2-1,12,TGTGCCAGCAGCTTATCTTTCGATGAGCAGTTCTTC,CASSLSFDEQFF
TRBV6-5,NA,NA,TRBJ2-7,14,TGTGCCAGCAGTTACGGAGGGGGCTCCTACGAGCAGTACTTC,CASSYGGGSYEQYF
TRBV11-2,NA,NA,TRBJ2-3,14,TGTGCCAGCAGCTTAGGTAGAGCCGCAGATACGCAGTATTTT,CASSLGRAADTQYF
TRBV15,TRBD2,NA,TRBJ2-1,17,TGTGCCACCAGCAGAGACGGTATGGGGACTATACAATGGGAGCAGTTCTTC,CATSRDGMGTIQWEQFF
TRBV11-2,NA,NA,TRBJ2-1,15,TGTGCCAGCAGCTTAATCAGGGCCGCCTACAATGAGCAGTTCTTC,CASSLIRAAYNEQFF
TRBV11-2,NA,NA,TRBJ2-7,13,TGTGCCAGCAGCTCAGACGGGATCTACGAGCAGTACTTC,CASSSDGIYEQYF
TRBV19,NA,few,TRBJ1-3,16,TGTGCCAGTAGTCTCAGGCCCTCGTCGGGGGGAAACACCATATATTTT,CASSLRPSSGGNTIYF
TRBV7-2,TRBD1,NA,TRBJ1-2,14,TGTGCCAGCAGCAGACAGGGTAGTTCGGAGGGCTACACCTTC,CASSRQGSSEGYTF
TRBV5-1,TRBD1,NA,TRBJ1-4,13,TGCGCCAGCAGAAACAGACAGGGTTGGATACTGTTTTTT,CASRNRQGWILFF
TRBV6-6,NA,many,TRBJ1-1,16,TGTGCCAGCAGTTGGGGGCCCGCCAGCGGGAACACTGAAGCTTTCTTT,CASSWGPASGNTEAFF
TRBV4-2,TRBD1,NA,TRBJ2-7,16,TGTGCCAGCAGCCAAGGGAACCGGGACAGGGGATACGAGCAGTACTTC,CASSQGNRDRGYEQYF
TRBV7-2,NA,NA,TRBJ1-6,16,TGTGCCAGCAGTATAGAGGGAAGCTCCTATAATTCACCCCTCCACTTT,CASSIEGSSYNSPLHF
TRBV7-3,NA,NA,TRBJ2-2,12,TGTGCCAGCAGCGGGGAAGACGGGGAGCTGTTTTTT,CASSGEDGELFF
TRBV5-1,NA,NA,TRBJ2-5,14,TGCGCCAGCAGCTTGGGGCAGGGGCAAGAGACCCAGTACTTC,CASSLGQGQETQYF
TRBV30,TRBD2,NA,TRBJ2-3,13,TGTGCCTCGGGGGGGGCGGGCGGAGATACGCAGTATTTT,CASGGAGGDTQYF
TRBV7-9,TRBD1,once,TRBJ1-6,13,TGTGCCAGCAGCCCAGGGACAGTTTCACCCCTCCACTTT,CASSPGTVSPLHF
TRBV27,NA,NA,TRBJ1-5,16,TGTGCCAGCAGTAACCAATCACAGGGTTTAAGTCAGCCCCAGCATTTT,CASSNQSQGLSQPQHF
TRBV4-1,TRBD2,NA,TRBJ2-3,16,TGCGCCAGCAGCCGAACTAGCGGGGGGACCACAGATACGCAGTATTTT,CASSRTSGGTTDTQYF
TRBV7-8,NA,NA,TRBJ1-1,13,TGTGCCAGCAGCAGAGAGGGAGGGCGAGAGGCTTTCTTT,CASSREGGREAFF
TRBV5-1,NA,NA,TRBJ1-4,13,TGCGCCAGCAGCAGGGGTGCTAATGAAAAACTGTTTTTT,CASSRGANEKLFF
TRBV28,NA,NA,TRBJ1-2,12,TGTGCCAGCAGTTACTACGAGTATGGCTACATCTTC,CASSYYEYGYIF
TRBV7-8,TRBD1,NA,TRBJ2-5,14,TGTGCCAGCAGCACACGGACAGGGCTGGAGACCCAGTACTTC,CASSTRTGLETQYF
TRBV7-2,NA,NA,TRBJ2-7,15,TGTGCCAGCAGCCGAACCCGGGTCACCTCCTACGAGCAGTACTTC,CASSRTRVTSYEQYF
TRBV7-2,TRBD1,many,TRBJ1-6,15,TGTGCCAGCAGTTCGGGGCCAGGGGGAGAAGGACCCCTCCACTTT,CASSSGPGGEGPLHF
TRBV11-2,NA,NA,TRBJ2-3,17,TGTGCCAGCAGCTTAAGTGAGGGGCGACCCTACACAGATACGCAGTATTTT,CASSLSEGRPYTDTQYF
TRBV5-6,NA,NA,TRBJ1-6,15,TGTGCCAGCAGCTTGGGGACCCACCAGAATTCACCCCTCCACTTT,CASSLGTHQNSPLHF
TRBV7-2,NA,few,TRBJ1-1,13,TGTGCCAGCAGCTTCGGGACGGGGACTGAAGCTTTCTTT,CASSFGTGTEAFF
TRBV28,NA,NA,TRBJ1-3,15,TGTGCCAGCAGTCGAGACTCCGGACAGAGGAACACCATATATTTT,CASSRDSGQRNTIYF
TRBV7-9,TRBD1,NA,TRBJ1-6,15,TGTGCCAGCAGTCGCGTAACGGGACAGGGTATGTCCCTCCACTTT,CASSRVTGQGMSLHF
TRBV5-1,TRBD1,few,TRBJ2-5,14,TGCGCCAGCAGCTTGGAGGGACAGGGGATCTCCCAGTACTTC,CASSLEGQGISQYF
TRBV7-2,TRBD1,few,TRBJ1-2,14,TGTGCCAGCAGCTTTCGACAGGGTCGGGAAGGCTACACCTTC,CASSFRQGREGYTF
TRBV6-1,NA,NA,TRBJ2-5,14,TGTGCCAGTAGTCCAAACAGGGTGGGAGAGACCCAGTACTTC,CASSPNRVGETQYF
TRBV6-1,NA,once,TRBJ2-7,17,TGTGCCAGCAGTGAAGTCGGCAGGCCCACCTACTCCTACGAGCAGTACTTC,CASSEVGRPTYSYEQYF
TRBV19,NA,NA,TRBJ2-2,14,TGTGCCAGTAGAAACACCCAGAACACCGGGGAGCTGTTTTTT,CASRNTQNTGELFF
TRBV5-1,NA,NA,TRBJ2-3,15,TGCGCCAGCAGCTTGGTTGCGGGGGCTGGAGATACGCAGTATTTT,CASSLVAGAGDTQYF
TRBV14,NA,NA,TRBJ2-3,14,TGTGCCAGCAGCCAAGTGGGGACTCTGGATACGCAGTATTTT,CASSQVGTLDTQYF
TRBV19,NA,NA,TRBJ2-3,12,TGTGCCAGTAGTATAGACAGTTATACGCAGTATTTT,CASSIDSYTQYF
TRBV11-2,NA,once,TRBJ1-2,16,TGTGCCAGCAGCCCACTTAAGGGGGACGGGGGCTATGGCTACACCTTC,CASSPLKGDGGYGYTF
TRBV10-1,NA,NA,TRBJ2-1,13,TGCGCCAGCAGTCGAGACACCTACAATGAGCAGTTCTTC,CASSRDTYNEQFF
TRBV7-9,NA,NA,TRBJ1-2,15,TGTGCCAGCAGCTTAGCAAGCGGGGGATCCTATGGCTACACCTTC,CASSLASGGSYGYTF
TRBV2,NA,few,TRBJ1-4,13,TGTGCCAGCAGTGAAAGAATCGGGGGGATACTGTTTTTT,CASSERIGGILFF
TRBV6-5,TRBD1,once,TRBJ2-4,12,TGTGCCAGCAGTCCAGGGGGTGGCATTCAGTACTTC,CASSPGGGIQYF
TRBV5-6,TRBD1,NA,TRBJ1-5,13,TGTGCCAGCAGCTCAGACAGGGATCAGCCCCAGCATTTT,CASSSDRDQPQHF
TRBV15,NA,NA,TRBJ1-3,13,TGTGCCACCAGCAGGGGGGGAGAAAACACCATATATTTT,CATSRGGENTIYF
TRBV4-3,NA,NA,TRBJ2-7,15,TGCGCCAGCAGCCGCGCACCCGGGACCGGATACGAGCAGTACTTC,CASSRAPGTGYEQYF
TRBV6-5,NA,NA,TRBJ2-7,14,TGTGCCAGCAGGGGACTCCACCTCTCCTACGAGCAGTACTTC,CASRGLHLSYEQYF
TRBV5-3,TRBD2,NA,TRBJ2-3,15,TGTGCCAGAAGCTTTAAGGAGCGGGGCTCAGATACGCAGTATTTT,CARSFKERGSDTQYF
TRBV6-5,NA,NA,TRBJ2-7,15,TGTGCCATCGCGGCGTCCCGGGACCTAGCAGGCGAGCAGTACTTC,CAIAASRDLAGEQYF
TRBV2,NA,NA,TRBJ1-2,11,TGTGCCAGCGGAGGTAACTATGGCTACACCTTC,CASGGNYGYTF
TRBV30,NA,NA,TRBJ2-6,16,TGTGCCTCTGACCGAGGACCCCCCTCTGGGGCCAACGTCCTGACTTTC,CASDRGPPSGANVLTF
TRBV6-5,TRBD1,NA,TRBJ1-1,14,TGTGCCAGCAGTTCGATTCAGGGGGCATCGGAAGCTTTCTTT,CASSSIQGASEAFF
TRBV11-2,NA,NA,TRBJ2-3,13,TGTGCCAGCAGCCCCGGAGACGCGACGCAAAATTATTTT,CASSPGDATQNYF
TRBV27,NA,NA,TRBJ2-3,16,TGTGCCAGCAGTTTATTGGGTCAATATAGCACAGATACGCAGTATTTT,CASSLLGQYSTDTQYF
TRBV30,NA,NA,TRBJ2-6,15,TGTGCCTGGAGTCCGGGGCTCTCTGGGGCCAACGTCCTGACTTTC,CAWSPGLSGANVLTF
TRBV5-1,TRBD2,NA,TRBJ2-1,15,TGCGCCAGCAGCGGGACTAGCGGGAGTATAGGTGAGCAGTTCTTC,CASSGTSGSIGEQFF
TRBV27,TRBD2,NA,TRBJ2-1,17,TGTGCCAGCACCATCAGGACTAGCGGGAGAAAGGTCAATGAGCAGTTCTTC,CASTIRTSGRKVNEQFF
TRBV6-1,TRBD2,NA,TRBJ2-3,15,TGTGCCAGCAAATCACTAGCGGGGCCCCGGGATACGCAGTATTTT,CASKSLAGPRDTQYF
TRBV19,TRBD1,NA,TRBJ1-4,15,TGTGCCAGTAGAACCGCAGGACAGGGTAATGAAAAACTGTTTTTT,CASRTAGQGNEKLFF
TRBV9,TRBD1,NA,TRBJ2-2,16,TGTGCCAGCAGCGTAGATAGTACAGGGGGCTCCGGGGAGCTGTTTTTT,CASSVDSTGGSGELFF